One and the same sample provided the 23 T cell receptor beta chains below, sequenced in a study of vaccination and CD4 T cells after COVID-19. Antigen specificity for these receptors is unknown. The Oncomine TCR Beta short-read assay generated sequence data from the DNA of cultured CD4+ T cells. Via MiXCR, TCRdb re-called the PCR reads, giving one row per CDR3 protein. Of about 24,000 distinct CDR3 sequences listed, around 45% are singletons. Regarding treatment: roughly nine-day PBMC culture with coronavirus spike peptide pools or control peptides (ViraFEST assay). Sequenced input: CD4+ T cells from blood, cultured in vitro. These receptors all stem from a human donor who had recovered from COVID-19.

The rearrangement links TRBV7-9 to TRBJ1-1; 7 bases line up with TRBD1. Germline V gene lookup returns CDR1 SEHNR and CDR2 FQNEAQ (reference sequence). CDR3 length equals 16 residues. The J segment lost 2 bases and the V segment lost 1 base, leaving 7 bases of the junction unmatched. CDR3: CASSLGPRTGNTEAFF. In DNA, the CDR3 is TGTGCCAGCAGCTTAGGTCCTCGGACAGGCAACACTGAAGCTTTCTTT. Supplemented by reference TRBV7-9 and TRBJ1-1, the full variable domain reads DTGVSQNPRHKITKRGQNVTFRCDPISEHNRLYWYRQTLGQGPEFLTYFQNEAQLEKSRLLSDRFSAERPKGSFSTLEIQRTEQGDSAMYLCASSLGPRTGNTEAFFGQGTRLTVV.

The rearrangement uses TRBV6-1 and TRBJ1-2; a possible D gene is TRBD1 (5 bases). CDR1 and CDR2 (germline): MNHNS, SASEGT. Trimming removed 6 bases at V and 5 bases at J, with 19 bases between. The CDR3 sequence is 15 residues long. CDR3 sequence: CASSRTSGTYYGYTF. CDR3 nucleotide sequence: TGTGCCAGCAGCCGAACATCCGGGACGTATTATGGCTACACCTTC.

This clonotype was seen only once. Here the CDR3 DNA reads TGTGCCAGCACCATCAACAGGGCCTTGAACACTGAAGCTTTCTTT. Translated, it gives CASTINRALNTEAFF. The J gene is TRBJ1-1, the V gene TRBV2; possibly TRBD1 for D (6 bases). This CDR3 has 15 residues. Trimming took 7 bases from V and 0 from J, leaving 15 bases between them. Germline V gives CDR1 SNHLY, CDR2 FYNNEI.

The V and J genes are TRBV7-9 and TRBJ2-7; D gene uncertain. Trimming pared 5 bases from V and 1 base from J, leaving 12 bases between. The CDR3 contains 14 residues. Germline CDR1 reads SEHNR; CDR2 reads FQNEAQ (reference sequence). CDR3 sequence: CASSPRVVSYEQYF. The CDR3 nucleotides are TGTGCCAGCAGCCCCCGGGTCGTGTCCTACGAGCAGTACTTC.

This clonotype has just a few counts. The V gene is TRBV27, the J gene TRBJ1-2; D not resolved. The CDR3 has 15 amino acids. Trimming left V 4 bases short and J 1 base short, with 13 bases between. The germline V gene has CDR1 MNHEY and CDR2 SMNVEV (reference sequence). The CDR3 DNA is TGTGCCAGCAGTTCCCGCGAGAATCTTAACTATGGCTACACCTTC. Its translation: CASSSRENLNYGYTF.

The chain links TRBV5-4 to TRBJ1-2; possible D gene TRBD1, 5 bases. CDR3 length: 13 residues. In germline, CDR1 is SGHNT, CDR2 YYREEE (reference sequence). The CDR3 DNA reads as TGTGTCAGTCGAGCGGCGGGGGGTGACGGCTACACCTTC. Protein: CVSRAAGGDGYTF.

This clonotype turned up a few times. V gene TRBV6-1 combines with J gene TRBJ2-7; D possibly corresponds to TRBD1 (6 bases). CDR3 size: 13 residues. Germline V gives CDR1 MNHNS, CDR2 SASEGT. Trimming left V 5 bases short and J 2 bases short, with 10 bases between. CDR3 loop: CASSKQGPYEQYF. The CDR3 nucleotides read TGTGCCAGCAGTAAACAGGGTCCCTACGAGCAGTACTTC.

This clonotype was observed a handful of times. The CDR3 DNA sequence: TGCAGTGCTAGAGACGACTCCCGAGACGAGCAGTTCTTC. It yields the protein CSARDDSRDEQFF. The V call is TRBV20-1, the J call TRBJ2-1, with unresolved D. Germline V gene lookup returns CDR1 DFQATT and CDR2 SNEGSKA (reference sequence). The CDR3 spans 13 residues. Trimming removed 0 bases from V and 10 bases from J, with 13 bases in between.

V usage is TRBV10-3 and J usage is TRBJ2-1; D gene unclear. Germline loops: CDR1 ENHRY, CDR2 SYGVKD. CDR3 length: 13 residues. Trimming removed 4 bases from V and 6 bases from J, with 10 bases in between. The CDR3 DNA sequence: TGTGCCATCAGTGTCGAGCAGACCAATGAGCAGTTCTTC. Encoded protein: CAISVEQTNEQFF.

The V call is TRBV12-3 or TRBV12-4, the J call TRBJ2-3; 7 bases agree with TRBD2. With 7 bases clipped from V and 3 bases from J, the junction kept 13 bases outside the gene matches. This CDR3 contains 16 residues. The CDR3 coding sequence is TGTGCCAGCACTTTGGGGAGGGGCCGGGGGACAGATACGCAGTATTTT. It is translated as CASTLGRGRGTDTQYF.

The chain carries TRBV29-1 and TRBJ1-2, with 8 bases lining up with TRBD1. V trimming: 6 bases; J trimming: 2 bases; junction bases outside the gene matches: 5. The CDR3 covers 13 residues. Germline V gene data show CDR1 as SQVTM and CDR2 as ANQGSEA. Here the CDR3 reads CSVLDRDNYGYTF. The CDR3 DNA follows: TGCAGCGTCCTGGACAGGGACAACTATGGCTACACCTTC.

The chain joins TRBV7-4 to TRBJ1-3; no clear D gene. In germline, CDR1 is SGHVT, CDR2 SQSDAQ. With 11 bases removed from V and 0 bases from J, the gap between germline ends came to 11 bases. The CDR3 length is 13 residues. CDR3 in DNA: TGTGCCCCCCGAAATTACTCTGGAAACACCATATATTTT. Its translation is CAPRNYSGNTIYF.

For the CDR3, the DNA is TGCGCCAGCAGCCGGGTGGGGGCCTCCTACGAGCAGTACTTC. Its protein is CASSRVGASYEQYF. The chain recombines TRBV5-1 with TRBJ2-7, with a weak D call TRBD1 (6 bases). CDR1 is SGHRS and CDR2 is YFSETQ in the germline V gene. The CDR3 spans 14 residues. V was shortened by 4 bases and J by 0 bases, with 11 bases between the two germline ends.

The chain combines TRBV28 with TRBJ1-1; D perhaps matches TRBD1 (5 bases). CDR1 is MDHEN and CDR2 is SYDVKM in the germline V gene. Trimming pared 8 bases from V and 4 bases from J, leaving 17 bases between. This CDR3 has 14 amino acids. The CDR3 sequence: CASRRQLTVTEAFF. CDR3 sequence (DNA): TGTGCCAGCCGCAGACAGCTTACAGTCACTGAAGCTTTCTTT.

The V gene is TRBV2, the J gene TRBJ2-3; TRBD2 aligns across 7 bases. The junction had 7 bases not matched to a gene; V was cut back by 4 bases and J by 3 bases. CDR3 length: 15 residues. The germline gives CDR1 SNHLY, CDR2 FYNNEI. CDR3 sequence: CASSGVGGKTDTQYF. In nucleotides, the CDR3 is TGTGCCAGCAGTGGAGTGGGGGGGAAGACAGATACGCAGTATTTT.

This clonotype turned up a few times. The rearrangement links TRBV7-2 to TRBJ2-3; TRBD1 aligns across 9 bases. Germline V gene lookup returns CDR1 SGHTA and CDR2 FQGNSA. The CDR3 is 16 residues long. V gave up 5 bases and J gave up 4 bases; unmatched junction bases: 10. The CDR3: CASSRRGTGRSDTQYF. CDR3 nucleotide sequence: TGTGCCAGCAGCCGACGCGGGACAGGGAGGTCAGATACGCAGTATTTT.

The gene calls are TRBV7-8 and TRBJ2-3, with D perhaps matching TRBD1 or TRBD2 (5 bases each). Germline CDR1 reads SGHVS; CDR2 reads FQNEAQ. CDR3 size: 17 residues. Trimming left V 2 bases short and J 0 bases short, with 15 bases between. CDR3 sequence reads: CASSLRRAGLSTDTQYF. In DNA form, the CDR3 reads TGTGCCAGCAGCTTACGGCGGGCAGGGCTTAGCACAGATACGCAGTATTTT.

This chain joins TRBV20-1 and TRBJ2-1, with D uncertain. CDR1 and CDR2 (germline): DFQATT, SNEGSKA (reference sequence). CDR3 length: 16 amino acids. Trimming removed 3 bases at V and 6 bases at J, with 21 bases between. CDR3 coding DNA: TGCAGTGCTAGGCTCCCATCCTCGCGAAGACGCAATGAGCAGTTCTTC. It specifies CSARLPSSRRRNEQFF.

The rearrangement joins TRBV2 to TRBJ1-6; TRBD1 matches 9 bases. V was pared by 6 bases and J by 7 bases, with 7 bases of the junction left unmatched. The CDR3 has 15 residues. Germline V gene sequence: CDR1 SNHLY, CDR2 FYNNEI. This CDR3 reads CASRSYRGPNSPLHF. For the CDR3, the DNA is TGTGCCAGCAGATCATACAGGGGGCCAAATTCACCCCTCCACTTT.

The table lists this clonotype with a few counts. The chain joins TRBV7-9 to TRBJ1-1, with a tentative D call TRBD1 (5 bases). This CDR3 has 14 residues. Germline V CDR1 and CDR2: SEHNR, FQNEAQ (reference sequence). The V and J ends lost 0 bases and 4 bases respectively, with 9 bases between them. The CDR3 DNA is TGTGCCAGCAGCTTAGCCAGGGAAAGCACTGAAGCTTTCTTT. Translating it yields CASSLARESTEAFF.

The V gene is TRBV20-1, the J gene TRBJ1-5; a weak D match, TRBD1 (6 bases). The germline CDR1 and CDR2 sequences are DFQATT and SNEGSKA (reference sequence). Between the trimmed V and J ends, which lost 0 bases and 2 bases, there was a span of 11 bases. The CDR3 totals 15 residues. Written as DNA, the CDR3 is TGCAGTGCTAGAGAGCTAGAGGGGGGCAATCAGCCCCAGCATTTT. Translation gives CSARELEGGNQPQHF.

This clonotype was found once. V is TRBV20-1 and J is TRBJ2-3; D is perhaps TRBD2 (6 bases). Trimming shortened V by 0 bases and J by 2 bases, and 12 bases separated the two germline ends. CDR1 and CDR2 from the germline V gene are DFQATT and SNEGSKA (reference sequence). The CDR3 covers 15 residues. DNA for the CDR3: TGCAGTGCTAGAGATCGAATAGCGGCCACAGATACGCAGTATTTT. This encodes CSARDRIAATDTQYF.

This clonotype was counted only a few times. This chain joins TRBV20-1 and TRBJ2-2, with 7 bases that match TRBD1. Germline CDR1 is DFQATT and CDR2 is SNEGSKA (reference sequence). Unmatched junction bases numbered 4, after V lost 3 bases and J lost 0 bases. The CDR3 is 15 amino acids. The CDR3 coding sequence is TGCAGTGCTAGGGGACAGTTCGCGAACACCGGGGAGCTGTTTTTT. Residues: CSARGQFANTGELFF.